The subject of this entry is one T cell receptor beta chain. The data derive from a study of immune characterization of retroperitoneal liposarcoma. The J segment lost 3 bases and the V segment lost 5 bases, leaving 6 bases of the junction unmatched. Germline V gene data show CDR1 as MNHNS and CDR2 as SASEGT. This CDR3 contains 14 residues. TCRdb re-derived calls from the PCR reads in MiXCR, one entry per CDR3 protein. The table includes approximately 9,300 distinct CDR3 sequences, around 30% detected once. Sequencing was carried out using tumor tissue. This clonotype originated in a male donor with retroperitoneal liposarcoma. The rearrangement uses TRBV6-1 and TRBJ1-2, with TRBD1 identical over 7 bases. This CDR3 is CASSLDRLHYGYTF. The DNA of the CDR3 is TGTGCCAGCAGTTTGGACAGGCTACACTATGGCTACACCTTC.